This T cell receptor beta chain was recorded in a study of cytomegalovirus exposure and HLA in healthy donors. The length of the CDR3 is 15 residues. Germline values: CDR1 SEHNR, CDR2 FQNEAQ (reference sequence). V was clipped by 3 bases and J by 4 bases, with 13 bases between them. The PCR used 60 Vbeta and 13 Jbeta primers. Sequencing used immunoSEQ multiplex PCR; TCRdb keeps in-frame clones, though not all of them. The table records 150,000 or so clones, roughly 80% of them present only once. This clone showed up just once. The specimen was PBMCs. The J gene is TRBJ1-5, the V gene TRBV7-9; D unclear. This clonotype was obtained from a man aged 35-49 years in good health and CMV-seropositive. CDR3 coding DNA: TGTGCCAGCAGCTTTGGGCCGCCGTATAATCAGCCCCAGCATTTT. This encodes CASSFGPPYNQPQHF.